This entry describes one T cell receptor (beta chain). What it binds is not known. Looked up from germline, CDR1 is SGHRS and CDR2 is YFSETQ. The CDR3 spans 15 residues. These data belong to a study of CXCR3-negative and CXCR3-positive naive CD8 T cells. Study results and limitations: Naive cells that were CXCR3-positive had more hydrophobic TRB CDR3s (compared with CXCR3-negative naive cells).

UMI-labeled 5' RACE yielded the TRB cDNA libraries. TCRdb re-called the 5' RACE reads and catalogs CDR3 proteins one per entry, DNA excluded. This table holds around 84,000 distinct CDR3 sequences. Within the CD8+ T cell compartment, naive cells were CD45RO-CCR7+CD27+CD95-. Material: naive CXCR3+ CD8+ T cells from blood. Subset defined: CD45RO-CCR7+CD27+CD95- naive CD8+ T cells expressing CXCR3 (TNR3+). The rearrangement uses TRBV5-1 and TRBJ2-7; TCRdb's assignment of TRBD2 cannot be checked, as there is no DNA. The source of this sequence is a human donor in good health. Some clones in this sample may be carry-over from other donors' samples. CDR3 region: CASSLAVAGGYEQYF.